Listed below are T cell receptor beta chains from one sample, sequenced in a study of T cell repertoires in cytomegalovirus infection. Each CDR3 protein is one row after TCRdb ran MiXCR on the reads. The sample contains hundreds of thousands of distinct CDR3 sequences, just under 30% of which appear only once. No antigen is known for these receptors. The sample in question was cultured PBMCs, obtained from culture after CMV antigen stimulation. These receptors all stem from a human donor in good health (CMV status not recorded). Some clones in this sample may be carry-over from other donors' samples. Both conserved end residues are part of each CDR3. Fields, in order: D gene, J gene, V gene, clone size, CDR3 protein, CDR3 DNA. A D gene is named only where the DNA matches it firmly. Rows may omit the clone size; those that give it use once, few, many or a size class.

d_call: -
j_call: TRBJ1-1
v_call: TRBV5-6
clone_size: few
cdr3_aa: CASSSPWSFSPGLRTEAFF
cdr3_nt: TGTGCCAGCAGCTCCCCATGGTCGTTTTCACCAGGGCTCAGGACTGAAGCTTTCTTT

d_call: -
j_call: TRBJ2-3
v_call: TRBV7-3
clone_size: few
cdr3_aa: CASSQGGRDTQYF
cdr3_nt: TGTGCCAGCAGTCAGGGTGGGCGAGATACGCAGTATTTT

d_call: -
j_call: TRBJ1-2
v_call: TRBV12-3/TRBV12-4
clone_size: few
cdr3_aa: CASSPFNRESNYGYTF
cdr3_nt: TGTGCCAGCAGTCCTTTTAACAGGGAAAGTAACTATGGCTACACCTTC

d_call: TRBD1
j_call: TRBJ1-6
v_call: TRBV7-8
clone_size: many
cdr3_aa: CASSLGTGTRSPLHF
cdr3_nt: TGTGCCAGCAGCTTAGGGACAGGGACTAGGTCACCCCTCCACTTT

d_call: -
j_call: TRBJ2-7
v_call: TRBV6-2/TRBV6-3
clone_size: few
cdr3_aa: CASSTTYYEQYF
cdr3_nt: TGTGCCAGCAGCACTACATACTACGAGCAGTACTTC

d_call: TRBD1
j_call: TRBJ1-2
v_call: TRBV20-1
clone_size: -
cdr3_aa: CSASHPKDRSSGYTF
cdr3_nt: TGCAGTGCTAGTCACCCAAAGGACAGGAGTTCGGGCTACACCTTC

d_call: -
j_call: TRBJ1-6
v_call: TRBV5-1
clone_size: -
cdr3_aa: CASSSSGHTGNSPLHF
cdr3_nt: TGCGCCAGCAGCTCCTCCGGTCATACAGGAAATTCACCCCTCCACTTT

d_call: -
j_call: TRBJ1-5
v_call: TRBV7-8
clone_size: few
cdr3_aa: CASSLGRAGNQPQHF
cdr3_nt: TGTGCCAGCAGCTTAGGGAGGGCGGGCAATCAGCCCCAGCATTTT

d_call: -
j_call: TRBJ1-2
v_call: TRBV29-1
clone_size: -
cdr3_aa: CSVVDLGYGYTF
cdr3_nt: TGCAGCGTCGTCGACCTGGGCTATGGCTACACCTTC

d_call: TRBD1
j_call: TRBJ2-7
v_call: TRBV12-3/TRBV12-4
clone_size: -
cdr3_aa: CASSLPDRGYEQYF
cdr3_nt: TGTGCCAGCAGCTTGCCGGACAGGGGCTACGAGCAGTACTTC

d_call: -
j_call: TRBJ2-5
v_call: TRBV7-2
clone_size: many
cdr3_aa: CASSSMAGPQETQYF
cdr3_nt: TGTGCCAGCAGCTCAATGGCGGGTCCACAAGAGACCCAGTACTTC

d_call: TRBD1
j_call: TRBJ2-7
v_call: TRBV12-3/TRBV12-4
clone_size: many
cdr3_aa: CASSPGQVYEQYF
cdr3_nt: TGTGCCAGCAGTCCTGGACAGGTCTACGAGCAGTACTTC

d_call: TRBD2
j_call: TRBJ2-3
v_call: TRBV7-8
clone_size: many
cdr3_aa: CASTVLPTSGSMNTQYF
cdr3_nt: TGTGCCAGCACCGTTCTACCCACTAGCGGGAGTATGAATACGCAGTATTTT

d_call: TRBD2
j_call: TRBJ2-1
v_call: TRBV7-8
clone_size: few
cdr3_aa: CASSLREGRVYEQFF
cdr3_nt: TGTGCCAGCAGCTTGCGGGAGGGCCGGGTCTATGAGCAGTTCTTC

d_call: -
j_call: TRBJ1-1
v_call: TRBV2
clone_size: -
cdr3_aa: CASREQGLGTEAFF
cdr3_nt: TGTGCCAGCAGGGAACAGGGATTGGGCACTGAAGCTTTCTTT

d_call: -
j_call: TRBJ1-1
v_call: TRBV19
clone_size: few
cdr3_aa: CASSMELTLEWRNTEAFF
cdr3_nt: TGTGCCAGTAGTATGGAACTGACCCTCGAGTGGAGGAACACTGAAGCTTTCTTT

d_call: -
j_call: TRBJ1-2
v_call: TRBV7-8
clone_size: many
cdr3_aa: CASSLGTVSYGYTF
cdr3_nt: TGTGCCAGCAGCTTAGGGACAGTGTCCTATGGCTACACCTTC

d_call: -
j_call: TRBJ2-1
v_call: TRBV7-9
clone_size: -
cdr3_aa: CASSLAGGFSYNEQFF
cdr3_nt: TGTGCCAGCAGCTTAGCTGGGGGATTCTCCTACAATGAGCAGTTCTTC

d_call: TRBD2
j_call: TRBJ2-1
v_call: TRBV19
clone_size: many
cdr3_aa: CASTPSGGLINEQFF
cdr3_nt: TGTGCCAGTACCCCTAGCGGGGGGCTAATCAATGAGCAGTTCTTC

d_call: -
j_call: TRBJ1-1
v_call: TRBV6-6
clone_size: -
cdr3_aa: CASSKEEGQPNLNTEAFF
cdr3_nt: TGTGCCAGCAGTAAAGAGGAGGGACAACCCAATCTTAACACTGAAGCTTTCTTT

d_call: TRBD1
j_call: TRBJ1-6
v_call: TRBV11-2
clone_size: -
cdr3_aa: CASSQRTGHNSPLHF
cdr3_nt: TGTGCCAGCAGTCAGAGGACAGGGCATAATTCACCCCTCCACTTT

d_call: -
j_call: TRBJ1-1
v_call: TRBV28
clone_size: -
cdr3_aa: CASSLMGAGAFF
cdr3_nt: TGTGCCAGCAGTTTAATGGGGGCAGGGGCTTTCTTT

d_call: -
j_call: TRBJ1-5
v_call: TRBV7-8
clone_size: -
cdr3_aa: CASSFISAFVGTASNQPQHF
cdr3_nt: TGTGCCAGCAGCTTCATCTCTGCCTTTGTGGGGACGGCTAGCAATCAGCCCCAGCATTTT

d_call: -
j_call: TRBJ2-3
v_call: TRBV24-1
clone_size: -
cdr3_aa: CATQPRGASADTQYF
cdr3_nt: TGTGCCACCCAACCGAGGGGGGCTAGCGCAGATACGCAGTATTTT

d_call: TRBD2
j_call: TRBJ2-5
v_call: TRBV10-3
clone_size: few
cdr3_aa: CAISERTSAQETQYF
cdr3_nt: TGTGCCATCAGTGAGAGGACTAGCGCCCAAGAGACCCAGTACTTC

d_call: -
j_call: TRBJ1-4
v_call: TRBV20-1
clone_size: -
cdr3_aa: CSARNLKRNSNEKLFF
cdr3_nt: TGCAGTGCTAGGAACCTAAAACGTAATTCTAATGAAAAACTGTTTTTT

d_call: TRBD1
j_call: TRBJ1-4
v_call: TRBV7-2
clone_size: -
cdr3_aa: CASSTSGQGARRLFF
cdr3_nt: TGTGCCAGCAGCACATCGGGACAGGGGGCGCGCCGGCTGTTTTTT

d_call: -
j_call: TRBJ2-3
v_call: TRBV7-3
clone_size: many
cdr3_aa: CASSQGPVDTQYF
cdr3_nt: TGTGCCAGCAGCCAAGGACCAGTAGATACGCAGTATTTT

d_call: -
j_call: TRBJ2-3
v_call: TRBV2
clone_size: -
cdr3_aa: CAGISTDTQYF
cdr3_nt: TGTGCCGGGATTAGCACAGATACGCAGTATTTT

d_call: -
j_call: TRBJ1-1
v_call: TRBV6-2/TRBV6-3
clone_size: -
cdr3_aa: CASSSREGAFF
cdr3_nt: TGTGCCAGCAGTTCCCGTGAGGGAGCTTTCTTT

d_call: -
j_call: TRBJ1-1
v_call: TRBV7-4
clone_size: -
cdr3_aa: CASSLGAGKMNTEAFF
cdr3_nt: TGTGCCAGCAGCTTAGGGGCAGGGAAGATGAACACTGAAGCTTTCTTT

d_call: -
j_call: TRBJ1-6
v_call: TRBV7-2
clone_size: -
cdr3_aa: CASSLAPGLGSPLHF
cdr3_nt: TGTGCCAGCAGCTTAGCCCCAGGGCTGGGTTCACCCCTCCACTTT

d_call: -
j_call: TRBJ1-3
v_call: TRBV7-7
clone_size: few
cdr3_aa: CASSLTQGNTIYF
cdr3_nt: TGTGCTAGCAGCTTGACACAGGGAAACACCATATATTTT